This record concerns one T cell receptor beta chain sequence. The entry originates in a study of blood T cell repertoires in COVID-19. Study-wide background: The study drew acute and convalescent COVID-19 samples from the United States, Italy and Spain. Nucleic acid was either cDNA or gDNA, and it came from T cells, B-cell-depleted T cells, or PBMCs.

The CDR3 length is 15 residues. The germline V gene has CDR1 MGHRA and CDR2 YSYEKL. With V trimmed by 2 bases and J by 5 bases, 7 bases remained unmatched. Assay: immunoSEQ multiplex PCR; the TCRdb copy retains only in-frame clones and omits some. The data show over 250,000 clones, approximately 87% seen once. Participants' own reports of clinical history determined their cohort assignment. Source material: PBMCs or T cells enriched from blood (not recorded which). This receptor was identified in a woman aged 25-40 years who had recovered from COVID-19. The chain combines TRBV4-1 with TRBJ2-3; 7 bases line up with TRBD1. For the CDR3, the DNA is TGCGCCAGCAGCCAACTAACAGGGGATCGAGATACGCAGTATTTT. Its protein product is CASSQLTGDRDTQYF.